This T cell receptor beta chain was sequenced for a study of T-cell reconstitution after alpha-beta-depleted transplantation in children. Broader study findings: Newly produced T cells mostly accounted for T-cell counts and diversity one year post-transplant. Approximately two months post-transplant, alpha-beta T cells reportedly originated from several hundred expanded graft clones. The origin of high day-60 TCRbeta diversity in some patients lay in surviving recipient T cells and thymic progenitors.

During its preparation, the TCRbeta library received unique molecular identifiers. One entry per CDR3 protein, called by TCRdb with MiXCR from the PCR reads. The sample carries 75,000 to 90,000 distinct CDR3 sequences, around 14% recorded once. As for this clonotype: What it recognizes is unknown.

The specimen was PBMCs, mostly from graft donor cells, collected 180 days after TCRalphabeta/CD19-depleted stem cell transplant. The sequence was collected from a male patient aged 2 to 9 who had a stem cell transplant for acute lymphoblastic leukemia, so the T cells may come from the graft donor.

CDR3 protein: CSAAEGGKAKNIQYF. CDR3 bases: TGCAGTGCGGCCGAGGGAGGGAAAGCCAAAAACATTCAGTACTTC. V gene TRBV20-1 combines with J gene TRBJ2-4, with 7 bases fitting TRBD2. The germline V gene has CDR1 DFQATT and CDR2 SNEGSKA (reference sequence). CDR3 size: 15 residues. After removal of 6 bases from V and 0 bases from J, the junction contained 8 bases not matched to a gene.